This paragraph covers one T cell receptor beta chain sequence. The CDR3 length is 12 residues. Germline CDR1 reads MNHEY; CDR2 reads SVGAGI. The germline V and J ends were trimmed by 6 bases and 4 bases, with 9 bases remaining between them. This record comes from a study of blood T cell repertoires in COVID-19. Here immunoSEQ multiplex PCR was the method, and the copy in TCRdb shows in-frame clones only, minus some. This table has 80,000 or so clones, about 86% appearing once. This TCR came from a human donor in a cohort sampled during active COVID-19. This chain joins TRBV6-5 and TRBJ1-1; D is ambiguous. The source material was peripheral blood. Here the CDR3 DNA reads TGTGCCAGCAGCCGTGGGCCCACTGAAGCTTTCTTT. Translation: CASSRGPTEAFF.